The 25 T cell receptor beta chains below come from one sample, sequenced in a study of identical twins. One entry per CDR3 protein results from TCRdb running MiXCR on the 5' RACE reads. Among 510,000 or so distinct CDR3 sequences, roughly 15% were seen once, and the ten largest hold 0.44%. The same data also contributed to another study, on yellow fever vaccine responses in identical twins.

The sequenced sample consisted of CD4+ T cells sorted from blood. Every receptor here comes from a woman between 18 and 29 years old in good health.

This clonotype showed up just a few times. The chain joins TRBV2 to TRBJ2-7; no reliable D call. CDR1 and CDR2 from the germline V gene are SNHLY and FYNNEI. Trimming removed 7 bases at V and 1 base at J, with 8 bases between. This CDR3 is built from 12 residues. The CDR3 reads CASKATSYEQYV. In DNA form, the CDR3 reads TGTGCCAGCAAGGCCACGTCCTACGAGCAGTACGTC.

This clonotype was counted between two and nine times. The V gene is TRBV2, the J gene TRBJ2-5; 10 bases map to TRBD2. CDR1 and CDR2 (germline): SNHLY, FYNNEI. J was trimmed by 5 bases and V by 0 bases; bases with no gene match: 9. The CDR3 spans 17 residues. The CDR3 spells CASSEARQRTSGETQYF. Written as DNA, the CDR3 is TGTGCCAGCAGTGAAGCGCGTCAGAGGACTAGCGGCGAGACCCAGTACTTC.

This clonotype showed up just a few times. The V call is TRBV3-1, the J call TRBJ2-5; 11 nucleotides align to TRBD2. The CDR3 sequence is 13 residues long. Trimming removed 1 base from V and 11 bases from J; junction bases left unmatched: 3. Germline V gene lookup returns CDR1 LGHDT and CDR2 YNNKEL (reference sequence). The CDR3 loop is CASSQVGLAVQYF. For the CDR3, the DNA is TGTGCCAGCAGCCAAGTGGGACTAGCGGTTCAGTACTTC.

The sample holds a few counts of this clonotype. This chain joins TRBV28 and TRBJ2-1, with D possibly being TRBD1 (5 bases). Germline V lookup: CDR1 MDHEN, CDR2 SYDVKM. V was trimmed by 5 bases and J by 7 bases, leaving 12 bases between them. The CDR3 loop spans 13 amino acids. CDR3 region: CASSPPDSNEQFF. CDR3 DNA sequence: TGTGCCAGCAGTCCCCCCGACAGTAATGAGCAGTTCTTC.

There are a few counts of this clonotype. This chain uses TRBV6-4 with TRBJ2-2; TRBD1 matches 7 bases. The V gene end was trimmed by 6 bases and the J gene end by 5 bases; junction bases not matched to a gene: 6. The CDR3 is 14 residues long. Germline CDR1 is MRHNA and CDR2 is SNTAGT. The CDR3 loop reads CASRQSQGTGELFF. In DNA, the CDR3 is TGTGCCAGCAGACAATCACAGGGGACCGGGGAGCTGTTTTTT.

The chain couples TRBV6-1 to TRBJ2-5; D unresolved. The V end was cut by 7 bases, the J end by 1 base, with 10 bases between. The germline V gene has CDR1 MNHNS and CDR2 SASEGT. The CDR3 consists of 13 residues. The CDR3 DNA is TGTGCCAGCACAGGATTGGTCCAAGAGACCCAGTACTTC. Its translation: CASTGLVQETQYF.

V and J are TRBV3-1 and TRBJ2-1; 12 bases are shared with TRBD2. Germline V gene lookup returns CDR1 LGHDT and CDR2 YNNKEL (reference sequence). V was clipped by 6 bases and J by 5 bases; unmatched bases: 5. The CDR3 runs to 15 residues. The CDR3 here is CASRRGLAGNNEQFF. CDR3 in DNA: TGTGCCAGCAGACGGGGACTAGCGGGCAACAATGAGCAGTTCTTC.

This clonotype was picked up a small number of times. The chain links TRBV6-6 to TRBJ2-3; possible D gene TRBD2, 5 bases. Germline lookup yields CDR1 MNHNY and CDR2 SVGAGI (reference sequence). The CDR3 is made up of 13 amino acids. V was cut by 6 bases and J by 5 bases, with 12 bases left in between. The CDR3 DNA follows: TGTGCCAGCAGCCTAATCCGGGGAGATACGCAGTATTTT. It codes for CASSLIRGDTQYF.

This clonotype was seen more than once but under ten times. CDR3 DNA sequence: TGCAGCGGGAGGGGTGTCGGGGAGCTGTTTTTT. Translated: CSGRGVGELFF. The genes are TRBV29-1 and TRBJ2-2; possibly TRBD2 for D (6 bases). There are 11 residues in the CDR3. Germline V CDR1 and CDR2: SQVTM, ANQGSEA. V was shortened by 7 bases and J by 7 bases, with 10 bases between the two germline ends.

The V and J genes are TRBV29-1 and TRBJ2-2; the match to TRBD1 covers 8 bases. Germline V lookup: CDR1 SQVTM, CDR2 ANQGSEA. Trimming removed 4 bases from V and 6 bases from J; junction bases left unmatched: 10. The CDR3 is made up of 15 amino acids. This CDR3 is CSVVQTGGLSGELFF. The CDR3 DNA reads TGCAGCGTTGTCCAAACAGGGGGATTGTCCGGGGAGCTGTTTTTT.

This clonotype was counted only a few times. The genes are TRBV20-1 and TRBJ2-1; 10 nucleotides agree with TRBD2. CDR1 DFQATT and CDR2 SNEGSKA come from the germline V gene (reference sequence). The CDR3 totals 15 residues. Trimming cost V 6 bases and J 0 bases; bases outside gene matches: 5. The CDR3 is CSASGRGSSYNEQFF. The DNA of the CDR3 is TGCAGTGCGAGCGGGAGGGGAAGCTCCTACAATGAGCAGTTCTTC.

V usage is TRBV2 and J usage is TRBJ1-2; D is uncertain. The V end was cut by 7 bases, the J end by 4 bases, with 22 bases between. Germline CDR1 SNHLY, CDR2 FYNNEI. The CDR3 is 16 amino acids. The CDR3: CASTNSAQATIYGYTF. The CDR3 DNA reads as TGTGCCAGCACCAATTCGGCGCAGGCGACCATCTATGGCTACACCTTC.

This clonotype was recorded many times. J is TRBJ2-3 and V is TRBV5-1; TRBD2 agrees at 14 bases. Looked up from germline, CDR1 is SGHRS and CDR2 is YFSETQ. The CDR3 covers 16 residues. V lost 6 bases, J lost 4 bases, and 7 bases stayed unmatched. The CDR3 spells CASTLGLAGVADTQYF. The CDR3 coding sequence is TGCGCCAGCACCCTGGGACTAGCGGGGGTGGCAGATACGCAGTATTTT.

This clonotype was seen only a few times. The chain uses TRBV28 and TRBJ2-3, with a weak D call TRBD2 (6 bases). CDR1 is MDHEN, CDR2 SYDVKM, per germline. CDR3 length: 15 amino acids. The ends were cut back, 7 bases at V and 0 bases at J, with 14 bases in the middle. The chain's CDR3 is CASNGGPTSTDTQYF. In DNA form, the CDR3 reads TGTGCCAGCAACGGGGGTCCTACTAGCACAGATACGCAGTATTTT.

This clonotype was counted at least ten times. This sequence joins TRBV2 and TRBJ2-3, with D uncertain. Trimming left V 3 bases short and J 0 bases short, with 13 bases between. The CDR3 covers 16 residues. Per germline, CDR1 SNHLY and CDR2 FYNNEI. The CDR3 spells CASSDSPAPSTDTQYF. Here the CDR3 DNA reads TGTGCCAGCAGTGACTCCCCTGCCCCCAGCACAGATACGCAGTATTTT.

At least ten counts were recorded for this clonotype. V gene TRBV10-3 combines with J gene TRBJ1-2, with 9 nucleotides matching TRBD1. V lost 5 bases, J lost 1 base, and 8 bases stayed unmatched. Germline lookup yields CDR1 ENHRY and CDR2 SYGVKD. The CDR3 is 16 amino acids. The CDR3 nucleotides are TGTGCCATCAGTACCGCGACAGGGGGAGATAACTATGGCTACACCTTC. Protein: CAISTATGGDNYGYTF.

This chain joins TRBV7-8 and TRBJ2-7; D perhaps matches TRBD1 (5 bases). This CDR3 spans 16 amino acids. Germline lookup yields CDR1 SGHVS and CDR2 FQNEAQ. V lost 1 base, J lost 1 base, and 14 bases lay in between. CDR3 bases: TGTGCCAGCAGCTTAGGACCCACAGGAATTTCCTACGAGCAGTACGTC. Translated: CASSLGPTGISYEQYV.

The gene calls are TRBV15 and TRBJ2-7; 8 nucleotides match TRBD1. The CDR3 runs to 16 residues. Per germline, CDR1 LNHNV and CDR2 YYDKDF (reference sequence). V was pared by 4 bases and J by 0 bases, with 8 bases of the junction left unmatched. The CDR3 sequence is CATSNLQTGGSYEQYF. CDR3 DNA sequence: TGTGCCACCAGCAACCTACAAACAGGGGGCTCCTACGAGCAGTACTTC.

J is TRBJ2-3 and V is TRBV11-1; TRBD2 matches 7 bases. Germline assignment: CDR1 SGHAT and CDR2 FQDESV (reference sequence). V gave up 0 bases and J gave up 1 base; unmatched junction bases: 7. The CDR3 spans 17 residues. The CDR3 coding sequence is TGTGCCAGCAGCTTAGCCCATACTAGCGTTGGCACAGATACGCAGTATTTT. Its protein product is CASSLAHTSVGTDTQYF.

The chain combines TRBV12-3 or TRBV12-4 with TRBJ2-1; unclear D gene. The ends were cut back, 3 bases at V and 7 bases at J, with 7 bases in the middle. The CDR3 has 12 amino acids. DNA for the CDR3: TGTGCCAGCAGTTTTGCCAAAAATGAGCAGTTCTTC. It specifies CASSFAKNEQFF.

V is TRBV6-5 and J is TRBJ1-4; D is perhaps TRBD1 (5 bases). The V gene lost 4 bases and the J gene lost 7 bases, with 16 bases spanning the gap. Germline assignment: CDR1 MNHEY and CDR2 SVGAGI. CDR3 length equals 15 residues. The CDR3 is CASSLIVGVGEKLFF. CDR3 bases: TGTGCCAGCAGTTTGATCGTGGGGGTCGGTGAAAAACTGTTTTTT.

The gene calls are TRBV12-3 or TRBV12-4 and TRBJ2-5; D might be TRBD1 (5 bases). There are 15 residues in the CDR3. V shed 5 bases and J shed 1 base, with 14 bases lying between them. CDR3 loop: CASSPNTGLQETQYF. DNA for the CDR3: TGTGCCAGCAGTCCCAACACAGGTCTCCAAGAGACCCAGTACTTC.

Concerning this clonotype itself: Mismatch with germline at one junction end may stem from a read error. The chain carries TRBV7-9 and TRBJ2-7; D gene uncertain. The germline V gene has CDR1 SEHNR and CDR2 FQNEAQ (reference sequence). CDR3 length equals 15 residues. The CDR3 bases are TGTGCCGGCAGCCATGGACCCATCCCCCCCTACGAGCAGTACTTC. It translates to CAGSHGPIPPYEQYF.

The rearrangement joins TRBV27 to TRBJ2-7, with 7 bases lining up with TRBD1. This CDR3 is built from 16 residues. Germline CDR1 and CDR2: MNHEY and SMNVEV (reference sequence). Trimming cost V 5 bases and J 0 bases; bases outside gene matches: 10. Written as DNA, the CDR3 is TGTGCCAGCAGTCGAGACCTCCGGGACAGCTCCTACGAGCAGTACTTC. Its translation is CASSRDLRDSSYEQYF.

This chain links TRBV4-1 with TRBJ2-5; D ambiguous. CDR1 and CDR2 from the germline V gene are MGHRA and YSYEKL. This CDR3 is 15 amino acids long. V was shortened by 0 bases and J by 2 bases, with 10 bases between the two germline ends. The CDR3 sequence is CASSQDRGQQETQYF. CDR3 nucleotide sequence: TGCGCCAGCAGCCAAGATCGTGGTCAACAAGAGACCCAGTACTTC.